This is a list of T cell receptor beta chains from one sample in a study of T cell responses to AZD1222 COVID-19 vaccine. Repertoires were generated with immunoSEQ multiplex PCR, while TCRdb's copy carries only in-frame clones and drops some. This table holds about 150,000 clones, about nine tenths found once. Sequencing was performed on peripheral blood, taken on day 0 of AZD1222 vaccination. These receptors came from an adult in good health. Each CDR3 is given with its conserved first and last residue. D genes are given only for firm matches. A clone size is listed for some rows: how often the clone was seen (once, few, many), or a class if it is expanded.

j_call,v_call,d_call,clone_size,cdr3_aa,cdr3_nt
TRBJ2-3,TRBV4-2,NA,NA,CASSQDRGGGTQYF,TGTGCCAGCAGCCAAGACAGGGGGGGTGGTACGCAGTATTTT
TRBJ1-3,TRBV7-2,NA,NA,CASSLREGASGNTIYF,TGTGCCAGCAGCTTACGGGAGGGAGCGTCTGGAAACACCATATATTTT
TRBJ2-1,TRBV6-6,TRBD1,NA,CASSPLQRGPAYNEQFF,TGTGCCAGCAGTCCCCTCCAGAGGGGGCCGGCCTACAATGAGCAGTTCTTC
TRBJ1-4,TRBV5-4,NA,NA,CASSPGAGTLFF,TGTGCCAGCAGCCCGGGGGCAGGGACGCTGTTTTTT
TRBJ2-1,TRBV24-1,TRBD1,NA,CATSDMGQGTYNEQFF,TGTGCCACCAGTGATATGGGACAGGGGACCTACAATGAGCAGTTCTTC
TRBJ2-7,TRBV5-1,NA,NA,CASSLEQPSYEQYF,TGCGCCAGCAGCTTGGAACAGCCCTCCTACGAGCAGTACTTC
TRBJ2-7,TRBV27,NA,NA,CASSFSYTGRPYEQYF,TGTGCCAGCAGTTTCTCATATACAGGACGCCCCTACGAGCAGTACTTC
TRBJ2-7,TRBV4-2,NA,NA,CASSQDREYEQYF,TGTGCCAGCAGCCAAGATCGTGAGTACGAGCAGTACTTC
TRBJ1-2,TRBV27,NA,once,CATSTEGPGAGYTF,TGTGCCACCAGTACGGAGGGGCCCGGTGCTGGCTACACCTTC
TRBJ2-1,TRBV18,TRBD2,NA,CASSDGLAGVWGMGYNEQFF,TGTGCCAGCTCAGACGGACTAGCGGGAGTTTGGGGTATGGGCTACAATGAGCAGTTCTTC
TRBJ2-7,TRBV6-2/TRBV6-3,TRBD2,once,CASSTKGPAGVTYEQYF,TGTGCCAGCAGTACAAAAGGTCCAGCGGGAGTTACCTACGAGCAGTACTTC
TRBJ2-5,TRBV6-1,TRBD2,NA,CASSESGGGQETQYF,TGTGCCAGCAGTGAATCCGGCGGGGGCCAAGAGACCCAGTACTTC
TRBJ2-7,TRBV27,NA,NA,CASSGGSGYEQYF,TGTGCCAGCAGTGGGGGTAGCGGCTACGAGCAGTACTTC
TRBJ2-2,TRBV6-6,NA,NA,CASTTPTGELFF,TGTGCCAGCACTACTCCCACCGGGGAGCTGTTTTTT
TRBJ1-1,TRBV10-2,NA,NA,CASRSDGRANTEAFF,TGCGCCAGCAGATCTGACGGGAGGGCGAACACTGAAGCTTTCTTT
TRBJ2-5,TRBV3-1/TRBV3-2,NA,once,CASSQDPAGQETQYF,TGTGCCAGCAGCCAAGATCCGGCAGGTCAAGAGACCCAGTACTTC
TRBJ1-5,TRBV28,NA,NA,CASSLRRPPQHF,TGTGCCAGCAGTTTACGGAGGCCGCCCCAGCATTTT
TRBJ2-4,TRBV3-1/TRBV3-2,NA,once,CASSPFGTVLTKNIQYF,TGTGCCAGCAGCCCCTTCGGGACGGTCTTGACCAAAAACATTCAGTACTTC
TRBJ1-4,TRBV7-9,NA,NA,CASSLVQGPNEKLFF,TGTGCCAGCAGCTTAGTTCAGGGGCCTAATGAAAAACTGTTTTTT
TRBJ2-5,TRBV10-1,TRBD2,NA,CASSESAGGQETQYF,TGCGCCAGCAGTGAGTCGGCGGGGGGCCAAGAGACCCAGTACTTC
TRBJ2-1,TRBV7-2,NA,NA,CASSLAGGAINEQFF,TGTGCCAGCAGCTTAGCCGGAGGCGCTATCAATGAGCAGTTCTTC
TRBJ1-2,TRBV12-3/TRBV12-4,NA,NA,CASSFTGDGYTF,TGTGCCAGCAGTTTCACGGGGGATGGCTACACCTTC
TRBJ1-1,TRBV4-2,TRBD1,NA,CASSQRTGGNTEAFF,TGTGCCAGCAGCCAAAGGACAGGGGGCAACACTGAAGCTTTCTTT
TRBJ1-4,TRBV10-3,NA,NA,CAIKGSQINEKLFF,TGTGCCATCAAAGGTTCACAGATTAATGAAAAACTGTTTTTT
TRBJ2-7,TRBV12-5,NA,NA,CASGLVVTGTTYEQYF,TGTGCTAGTGGTTTGGTAGTAACTGGGACAACCTACGAGCAGTACTTC
TRBJ1-5,TRBV6-1,TRBD1,NA,CASSEALGGQSLRGPQHF,TGTGCCAGCAGTGAAGCGCTTGGGGGACAGAGTTTGCGGGGACCCCAGCATTTT
TRBJ2-5,TRBV7-9,NA,NA,CASSLNGETQYF,TGTGCCAGCAGTCTGAATGGGGAGACCCAGTACTTC
TRBJ1-2,TRBV6-1,NA,NA,CASSEELGYDGYTF,TGTGCCAGCAGTGAAGAATTGGGGTATGATGGCTACACCTTC
TRBJ1-2,TRBV27,NA,NA,CASSEGGIYGYTF,TGTGCCAGCAGTGAAGGGGGGATCTATGGCTACACCTTC
TRBJ2-5,TRBV18,NA,NA,CASSPPAETQYF,TGTGCCAGCTCACCACCGGCCGAGACCCAGTACTTC
TRBJ1-1,TRBV4-3,NA,NA,CASSQGGNTEAFF,TGCGCCAGCAGCCAAGGGGGGAACACTGAAGCTTTCTTT
TRBJ2-1,TRBV5-1,TRBD1,once,CASRLDRSNYNEQFF,TGCGCCAGCAGACTGGACAGGTCCAACTACAATGAGCAGTTCTTC
TRBJ2-2,TRBV5-1,NA,NA,CASSALVVAGELFF,TGCGCCAGCAGCGCACTAGTCGTAGCCGGGGAGCTGTTTTTT
TRBJ2-5,TRBV11-3,NA,once,CASSHGGPFSGQNEETQYF,TGTGCCAGCAGCCACGGGGGGCCGTTCTCCGGACAGAATGAAGAGACCCAGTACTTC
TRBJ1-3,TRBV6-1,NA,NA,CASSEGRYDTIYF,TGTGCCAGCAGTGAAGGAAGGTACGACACCATATATTTT
TRBJ2-5,TRBV5-1,NA,NA,CASTSRNQETQYF,TGCGCCAGCACATCCAGAAACCAAGAGACCCAGTACTTC
TRBJ1-1,TRBV28,NA,few,CASRTRDGRFDTEAFF,TGTGCCAGCAGGACCCGGGACGGACGTTTTGACACTGAAGCTTTCTTT
TRBJ2-7,TRBV14,NA,NA,CASSQGYGSPYEQYF,TGTGCCAGCAGCCAAGGTTACGGGAGTCCTTACGAGCAGTACTTC
TRBJ2-2,TRBV19,TRBD1,NA,CASKTVNRGTGELFF,TGTGCCAGCAAGACCGTTAACAGGGGAACCGGGGAGCTGTTTTTT
TRBJ2-2,TRBV27,NA,NA,CASSFVPWHATGELFF,TGTGCCAGCAGTTTTGTTCCCTGGCACGCCACCGGGGAGCTGTTTTTT
TRBJ2-7,TRBV29-1,NA,NA,CSVEQSSYEQYF,TGCAGCGTTGAACAGAGCTCCTACGAGCAGTACTTC
TRBJ2-5,TRBV9,NA,NA,CASSVEGEETQYF,TGTGCCAGCAGCGTAGAAGGGGAAGAGACCCAGTACTTC
TRBJ1-1,TRBV14,NA,NA,CASSRYRSLNTEAFF,TGTGCCAGCAGCCGATACAGGTCCTTGAACACTGAAGCTTTCTTT
TRBJ1-3,TRBV28,NA,NA,CASTGGNTIYF,TGTGCCAGCACGGGGGGCAACACCATATATTTT
TRBJ2-5,TRBV7-6,NA,NA,CASSPLRAGPQMETQYF,TGTGCCAGCAGCCCCCTGAGGGCAGGGCCACAAATGGAGACCCAGTACTTC